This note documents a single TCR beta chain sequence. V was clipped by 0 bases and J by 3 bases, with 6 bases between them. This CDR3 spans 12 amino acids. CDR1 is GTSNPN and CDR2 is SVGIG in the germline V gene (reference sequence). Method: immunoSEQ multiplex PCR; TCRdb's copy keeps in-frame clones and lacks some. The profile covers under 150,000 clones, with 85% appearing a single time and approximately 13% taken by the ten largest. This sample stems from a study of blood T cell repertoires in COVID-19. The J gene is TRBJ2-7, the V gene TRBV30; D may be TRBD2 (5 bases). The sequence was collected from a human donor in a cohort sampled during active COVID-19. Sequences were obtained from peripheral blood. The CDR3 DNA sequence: TGTGCCTGGAGTGTACGGGACTACGAGCAGTACTTC. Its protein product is CAWSVRDYEQYF.